The 9 T cell receptor beta chains in this list originate from one sample, sequenced in a study of blood T cell repertoires in COVID-19. Clones were sequenced by immunoSEQ multiplex PCR, and TCRdb holds only the in-frame ones, with some missing. The table has 200,000 to 250,000 clones, 82% seen once. Sequencing was carried out using PBMCs or T cells enriched from blood (not recorded which). Receptor source: an older woman who had recovered from COVID-19.

The rearrangement links TRBV7-9 to TRBJ2-2; 11 bases map to TRBD1. The CDR3 runs 15 residues. Trimming took 5 bases from V and 7 from J; bases not matched to a gene: 6. The germline V gene has CDR1 SEHNR and CDR2 FQNEAQ (reference sequence). In DNA form, the CDR3 reads TGTGCCAGCAGCGGGCGGACAGGGGGCATCGGGGAGCTGTTTTTT. Translation: CASSGRTGGIGELFF.

The V call is TRBV3-1 (or the pseudogene TRBV3-2), the J call TRBJ2-7, with a weak D call TRBD1 (5 bases). Germline CDR1 and CDR2: LGHDT and YNNKEL (reference sequence). The V end was cut by 1 base, the J end by 0 bases, with 19 bases between. This CDR3 spans 18 amino acids. CDR3 sequence reads: CASSQGRTFPYSSYEQYF. Written as DNA, the CDR3 is TGTGCCAGCAGCCAAGGAAGGACATTTCCTTATAGCTCCTACGAGCAGTACTTC.

The rearrangement links TRBV5-6 to TRBJ2-1; 12 positions agree with TRBD2. CDR3 size: 16 residues. CDR1 SGHDT and CDR2 YYEEEE come from the germline V gene. V lost 3 bases to trimming and J lost 4 bases; unmatched junction nucleotides: 5. The chain's CDR3 is CASSSGLAGLYNEQFF. In DNA form, the CDR3 reads TGTGCCAGCAGCTCCGGACTAGCGGGACTATACAATGAGCAGTTCTTC.

The chain uses TRBV10-1 and TRBJ2-3; a weak D match, TRBD1 (6 bases). This CDR3 has 16 residues. Trimming left V 0 bases short and J 1 base short, with 11 bases between. Germline lookup yields CDR1 WNHNN and CDR2 SYGVQD (reference sequence). CDR3 protein: CASSESRTVCTDTQYF. In DNA form, the CDR3 reads TGCGCCAGCAGTGAGTCGAGGACAGTATGCACAGATACGCAGTATTTT.

The chain is built from TRBV6-5 and TRBJ2-1; D might be TRBD2 (5 bases). Germline loops: CDR1 MNHEY, CDR2 SVGAGI. This CDR3 is 14 amino acids long. The V end was cut by 7 bases, the J end by 0 bases, with 10 bases between. CDR3 amino acids: CASKRANSYNEQFF. CDR3 DNA: TGTGCCAGCAAGAGGGCAAACTCCTACAATGAGCAGTTCTTC.

The V call is TRBV15, the J call TRBJ2-5; D may be TRBD1 (7 bases). Between the trimmed V and J ends, which lost 3 bases and 5 bases, there was a span of 13 bases. This CDR3 has 14 residues. The germline V gene has CDR1 LNHNV and CDR2 YYDKDF (reference sequence). The CDR3 DNA reads TGTGCCACCAGCAGCCCCGCAGGGGGGGAGACCCAGTACTTC. It translates to CATSSPAGGETQYF.

The J gene is TRBJ2-7, the V gene TRBV27; 9 nucleotides line up with TRBD1. This CDR3 has 17 amino acids. Trimming cost V 6 bases and J 1 base; bases outside gene matches: 13. The germline V gene has CDR1 MNHEY and CDR2 SMNVEV (reference sequence). CDR3 protein: CASSRIGTGTKSYEQYF. CDR3 DNA: TGTGCCAGCAGCCGGATAGGGACAGGGACTAAGTCCTACGAGCAGTACTTC.

This clone has a single count. This rearrangement joins TRBV5-5 to TRBJ1-4; D gene unclear. CDR1 and CDR2 (germline): SGHKS, YYEKEE (reference sequence). The V and J ends lost 0 bases and 4 bases respectively, with 10 bases between them. This CDR3 spans 15 amino acids. The DNA for the CDR3 is TGTGCCAGCAGCTTGGTAGGAGGATTTAATGAAAAACTGTTTTTT. Residues: CASSLVGGFNEKLFF.

The V gene is TRBV5-5, the J gene TRBJ1-5, with 12 bases aligning to TRBD1. CDR1 SGHKS and CDR2 YYEKEE come from the germline V gene (reference sequence). This CDR3 is 15 amino acids long. V dropped 3 bases and J dropped 7; count of bases not matched to a gene: 5. The CDR3 sequence is CASSSGTGGGQPQHF. CDR3 sequence (DNA): TGTGCCAGCAGCTCGGGGACAGGGGGCGGGCAGCCCCAGCATTTT. The full variable domain, its missing parts supplied by reference TRBV5-5 and TRBJ1-5, is DAGVTQSPTHLIKTRGQQVTLRCSPISGHKSVSWYQQVLGQGPQFIFQYYEKEERGRGNFPDRFSARQFPNYSSELNVNALLLGDSALYLCASSSGTGGGQPQHFGDGTRLSIL.